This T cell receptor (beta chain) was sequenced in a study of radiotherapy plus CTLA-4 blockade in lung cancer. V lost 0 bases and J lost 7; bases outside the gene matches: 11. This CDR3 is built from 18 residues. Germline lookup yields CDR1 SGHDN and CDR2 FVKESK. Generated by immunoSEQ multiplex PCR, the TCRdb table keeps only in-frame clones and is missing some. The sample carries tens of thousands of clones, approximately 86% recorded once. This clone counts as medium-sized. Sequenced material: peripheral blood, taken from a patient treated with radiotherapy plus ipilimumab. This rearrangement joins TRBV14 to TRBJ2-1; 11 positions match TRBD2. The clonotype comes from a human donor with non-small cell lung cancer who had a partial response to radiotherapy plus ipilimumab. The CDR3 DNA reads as TGTGCCAGCAGCCAAGACCCAGCTAGCGGGAGGTATCCAAATGAGCAGTTCTTC. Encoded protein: CASSQDPASGRYPNEQFF.